This T cell receptor (beta chain) came from a study of T cell responses to AZD1222 COVID-19 vaccine. TCRdb's copy holds only in-frame clones and misses some; the assay was immunoSEQ multiplex PCR. The sample yields some 130,000 clones, roughly 88% seen once. The V end was cut by 1 base, the J end by 8 bases, with 17 bases between. This CDR3 has 15 amino acids. CDR1 and CDR2 (germline): SGHAT, FQNNGV. This clone was recorded a few times. The clonotype was recovered from an adult in good health. The rearrangement joins TRBV11-2 to TRBJ1-2; D might be TRBD1 (5 bases). The specimen was peripheral blood, collected on day 0 of MenACWY control vaccination. CDR3 sequence (DNA): TGTGCCAGCAGCTTAGGGGCCACAGGCAAGGAGGGCTACACCTTC. Translation gives CASSLGATGKEGYTF.